This TCR beta chain emerged from a study of blood T cell repertoires in COVID-19. Germline V gene data show CDR1 as SGHAT and CDR2 as FQDESV (reference sequence). V was shortened by 5 bases and J by 0 bases, with 11 bases between the two germline ends. CDR3 length: 14 amino acids. Repertoires were generated with immunoSEQ multiplex PCR, while TCRdb's copy carries only in-frame clones and drops some. The top ten hold around 3.6% of the sample, which has 270,000 or so clones, roughly 80% seen once. The TCR originated in a man aged 50 to 60 who had recovered from COVID-19. The rearrangement links TRBV11-1 to TRBJ2-7; D unresolved. The sample was PBMCs or T cells enriched from blood (not recorded which). The CDR3 is CASSQMQISYEQYF. CDR3 DNA sequence: TGTGCCAGCAGCCAAATGCAGATCTCCTACGAGCAGTACTTC.